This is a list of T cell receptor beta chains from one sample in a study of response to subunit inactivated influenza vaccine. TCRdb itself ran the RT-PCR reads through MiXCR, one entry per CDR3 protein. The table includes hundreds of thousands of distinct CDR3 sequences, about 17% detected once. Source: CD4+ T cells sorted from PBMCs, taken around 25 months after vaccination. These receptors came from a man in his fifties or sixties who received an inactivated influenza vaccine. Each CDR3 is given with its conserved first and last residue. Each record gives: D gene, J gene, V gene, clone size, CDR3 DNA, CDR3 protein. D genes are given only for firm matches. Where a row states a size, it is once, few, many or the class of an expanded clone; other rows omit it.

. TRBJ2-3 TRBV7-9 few TGTGCCAGCAGCTTACAAGTGGGGACGAGCACAGATACGCAGTATTTT CASSLQVGTSTDTQYF
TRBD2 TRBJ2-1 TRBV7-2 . TGTGCCAGCAGCCCCTTATCCGGGACAAGGACTAGCAGTAAGTTCTTC CASSPLSGTRTSSKFF
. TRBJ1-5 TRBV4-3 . TGCGCCAGCAGCCAAGATAGTGGGGGCGGTGGGCAGCCCCAGCATTTT CASSQDSGGGGQPQHF
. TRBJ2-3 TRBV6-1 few TGTGCCAGCAGCGCGGTCGGGGGATCTAGCACAGATACGCAGTATTTT CASSAVGGSSTDTQYF
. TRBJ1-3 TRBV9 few TGTGCCAGCAGCGGAGGGACGGCCTCTGGAAACACCATATATTTT CASSGGTASGNTIYF
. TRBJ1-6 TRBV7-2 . TGTGCCAGCAGCTATAGGACGGAAAATTCACCCCTCCACTTT CASSYRTENSPLHF
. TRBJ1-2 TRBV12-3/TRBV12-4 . TGTGCCAGCAGTTTTGGCTGGGGGGCCGGCTACACCTTC CASSFGWGAGYTF
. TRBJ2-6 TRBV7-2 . TGTGCCAGCAGCCCCCGAGGGCAGAACTCTGGGGCCAACGTCCTGACTTTC CASSPRGQNSGANVLTF
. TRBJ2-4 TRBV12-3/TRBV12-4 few TGTGCCAGCAGTTTAGTCGGCCCAATGCGTCGGTACTTC CASSLVGPMRRYF
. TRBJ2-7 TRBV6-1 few TGTGCCAGCAGTCCTCAGCTCTCAGGCGGAGGCGAGCAGTACTTC CASSPQLSGGGEQYF
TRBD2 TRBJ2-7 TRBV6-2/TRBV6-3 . TGTGCCAGCAGCCGACCGGGACTAGCGGGAGCCTACGAGCAGTACTTC CASSRPGLAGAYEQYF
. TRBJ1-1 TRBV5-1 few TGCGCCAGCACCCCGGGAGGAACCGGTCTTCGAAGCACTGAAGCTTTCTTT CASTPGGTGLRSTEAFF
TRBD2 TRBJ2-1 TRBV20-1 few TGCAGTGCAAGCGGGGAGGTGAATGAGCAGTTCTTC CSASGEVNEQFF
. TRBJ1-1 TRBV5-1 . TGCGCCAGCAGTGAGACATCATTTGGTGAAGCTTTCTTT CASSETSFGEAFF
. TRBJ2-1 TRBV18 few TGTGCCAGCTCACCGGCAGGGTCTACGGATGAGCAGTTCTTC CASSPAGSTDEQFF
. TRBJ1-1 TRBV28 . TGTGCCAGCAAGGATGACGCTGAAGCTTTCTTT CASKDDAEAFF
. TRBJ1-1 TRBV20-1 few TGCAGTGCTAGAGATTCTCGACGCCCGGGCACTGAAGCTTTCTTT CSARDSRRPGTEAFF
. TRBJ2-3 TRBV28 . TGTGCCAGCAGTTCCGTCGATACGCAGTATTTT CASSSVDTQYF
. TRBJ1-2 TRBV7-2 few TGTGCCAGCAGCTTAGCGGACCGTTTACCGAGATACACCTTC CASSLADRLPRYTF
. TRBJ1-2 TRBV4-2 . TGTGCCAGCAGCCAAAACTGGGAAGGGCCTGGCTACACCTTC CASSQNWEGPGYTF
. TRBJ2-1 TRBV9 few TGTGCCAGCAGCCTCGGACTGAACGCCTACAATGAGCAGTTCTTC CASSLGLNAYNEQFF
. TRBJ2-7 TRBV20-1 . TGCAGTGCTAGAGCGGCCGGGTTAGCCATCGACGAGCAGTACTTC CSARAAGLAIDEQYF
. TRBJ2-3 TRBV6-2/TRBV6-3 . TGTGCCAGCAACCAAGTGGGGACAGATACGCAGTATTTT CASNQVGTDTQYF
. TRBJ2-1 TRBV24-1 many TGTGCCACCAGTGAGGAAGGGCGGGGTAGCTCCTACAATGAGCAGTTCTTC CATSEEGRGSSYNEQFF
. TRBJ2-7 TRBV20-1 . TGCAGTGCTAGAGGGCTAGATCTCTACGAGCAGTACTTC CSARGLDLYEQYF
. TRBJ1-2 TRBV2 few TGTGCCAGCAGTGTCAGACAACGTTCCCAGGGCTACACCTTC CASSVRQRSQGYTF
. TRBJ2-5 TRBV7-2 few TGTGCCAGCAGCTTATTTGCCGGGGAGACCCAGTACTTC CASSLFAGETQYF
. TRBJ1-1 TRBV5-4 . TGTGCCAGCAGCTTGAAGGGGATGAACACTGAAGCTTTCTTT CASSLKGMNTEAFF
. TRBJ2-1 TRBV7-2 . TGTGCCAGCAGCCCTCAACCCCCGCACTATGAGCAGTTCTTC CASSPQPPHYEQFF
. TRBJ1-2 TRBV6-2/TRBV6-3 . TGTGCCAGCAGTTCCCCGCCCGAAAACTATGGCTACACCTTC CASSSPPENYGYTF
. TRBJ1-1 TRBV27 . TGTGCCAGCGGACGTGGACAGTCTAACACTGAAGCTTTCTTT CASGRGQSNTEAFF
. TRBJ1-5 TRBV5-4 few TGTGCCAGCAGCTACGACCCCGGAGGCAATCAGCCCCAGCATTTT CASSYDPGGNQPQHF
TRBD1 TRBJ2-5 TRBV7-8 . TGTGCCAGCAGCGTAGGACAGGGAGGCAACCAAGGGGAGACCCAGTACTTC CASSVGQGGNQGETQYF
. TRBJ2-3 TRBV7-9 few TGTGCCAGCAGCTTAGCAGAACACAGGGCTACGCAGTATTTT CASSLAEHRATQYF
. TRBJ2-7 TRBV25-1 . TGTGCCAGCAGTGATTCCGGACAGAACTACGAGCAGTACTTC CASSDSGQNYEQYF
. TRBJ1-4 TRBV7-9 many TGTGCCAGCAGTTCGGGACAACAAAAACTGTTTTTT CASSSGQQKLFF
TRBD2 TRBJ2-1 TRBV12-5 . TGTGCTAGTGGTTTGATTAGCGGGAATATAGGTGAGCAGTTCTTC CASGLISGNIGEQFF
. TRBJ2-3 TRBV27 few TGTGCCAGCAGTCCCCACTACGCCACAGATACGCAGTATTTT CASSPHYATDTQYF